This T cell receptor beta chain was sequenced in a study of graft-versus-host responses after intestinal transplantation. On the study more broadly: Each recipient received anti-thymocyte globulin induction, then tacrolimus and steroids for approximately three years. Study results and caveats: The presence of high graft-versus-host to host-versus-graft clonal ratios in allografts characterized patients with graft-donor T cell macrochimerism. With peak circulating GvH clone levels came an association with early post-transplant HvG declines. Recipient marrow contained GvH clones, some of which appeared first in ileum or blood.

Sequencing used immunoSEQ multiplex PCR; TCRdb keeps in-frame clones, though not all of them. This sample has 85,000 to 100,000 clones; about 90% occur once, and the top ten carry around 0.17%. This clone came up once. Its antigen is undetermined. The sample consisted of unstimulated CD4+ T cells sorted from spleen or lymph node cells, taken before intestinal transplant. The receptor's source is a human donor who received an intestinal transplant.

The CDR3 protein is CASSLVGLANTGELFF. The CDR3 coding sequence is TGTGCCAGCAGCTTAGTAGGACTAGCGAACACCGGGGAGCTGTTTTTT. The rearrangement uses TRBV7-2 and TRBJ2-2; 7 nucleotides align to TRBD2. The V and J ends lost 1 base and 0 bases, in that order; junction bases with no gene match: 2. Germline lookup yields CDR1 SGHTA and CDR2 FQGNSA. The CDR3 has 16 residues. Combining the CDR3 with reference TRBV7-2 and TRBJ2-2 gives the whole variable domain GAGVSQSPSNKVTEKGKDVELRCDPISGHTALYWYRQSLGQGLEFLIYFQGNSAPDKSGLPSDRFSAERTGGSVSTLTIQRTQQEDSAVYLCASSLVGLANTGELFFGEGSRLTVL.